Below, one TCR beta chain is given with its context. The data were obtained in a study of control samples from healthy donors and cancer patients. The CDR3 contains 14 residues. The ends were cut back, 4 bases at V and 5 bases at J, with 14 bases in the middle. Germline CDR1 and CDR2: LNHDA and SQIVND (reference sequence). Assay: immunoSEQ multiplex PCR; the TCRdb copy retains only in-frame clones and omits some. The sample comprises tens of thousands of clones, about 95% of which are singletons, and approximately 4.3% rests with the top ten. The sequencing input was blood. The rearrangement links TRBV19 to TRBJ1-1; tentatively, D is TRBD1 (5 bases). The TCR was taken from a man under 40 in good health. The chain's CDR3 is CASSRGTARTEAFF. Here the CDR3 DNA reads TGTGCCAGTAGTAGAGGGACGGCCCGAACTGAAGCTTTCTTT.